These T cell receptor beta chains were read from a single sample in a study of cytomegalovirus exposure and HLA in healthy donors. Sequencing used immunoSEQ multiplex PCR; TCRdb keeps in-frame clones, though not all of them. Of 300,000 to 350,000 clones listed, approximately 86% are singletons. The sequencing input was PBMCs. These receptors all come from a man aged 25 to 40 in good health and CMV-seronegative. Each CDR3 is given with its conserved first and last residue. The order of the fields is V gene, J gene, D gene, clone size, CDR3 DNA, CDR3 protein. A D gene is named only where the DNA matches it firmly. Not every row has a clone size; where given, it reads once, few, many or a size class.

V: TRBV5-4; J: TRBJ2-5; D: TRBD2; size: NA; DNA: TGTGCCAGCAGCTTTGATAGCGGGGGGGCCGAGACCCAGTACTTC; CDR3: CASSFDSGGAETQYF
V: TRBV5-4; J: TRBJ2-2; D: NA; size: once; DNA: TGTGCCAGCAGCTTCGTAGAGGGACTGATCAACACCGGGGAGCTGTTTTTT; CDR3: CASSFVEGLINTGELFF
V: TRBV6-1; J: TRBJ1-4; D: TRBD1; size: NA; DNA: TGTGCCAGCAGGGAGACAGGGTCAAAGAATGAAAAACTGTTTTTT; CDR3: CASRETGSKNEKLFF
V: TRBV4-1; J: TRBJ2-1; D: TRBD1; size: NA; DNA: TGCGCCAGCAGCCAACCGGGGACAGGGGGGAATGAGCAGTTCTTC; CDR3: CASSQPGTGGNEQFF
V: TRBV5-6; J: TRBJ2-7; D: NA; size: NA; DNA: TGTGCCAGCAGCTCTCGAACAGCATTCTACGAGCAGTACTTC; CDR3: CASSSRTAFYEQYF
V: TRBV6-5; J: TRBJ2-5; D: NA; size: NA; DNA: TGTGCCAGCAGCCGATTGAGCGGGGAGACCCAGTACTTC; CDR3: CASSRLSGETQYF
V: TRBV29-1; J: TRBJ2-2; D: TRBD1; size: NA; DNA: TGCAGCGTGGGAGACAGGGCCGATGTTGGTGAGGAGCTGTTTTTT; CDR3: CSVGDRADVGEELFF
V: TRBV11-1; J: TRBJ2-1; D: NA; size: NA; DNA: TGTGCCAGCAGCTTCAGCGGGTACTCCTACAATGAGCAGTTCTTC; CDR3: CASSFSGYSYNEQFF
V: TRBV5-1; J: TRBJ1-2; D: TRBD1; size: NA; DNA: TGCGCCAGCAGCTCGGACAGGACTAACTATGGCTACACCTTC; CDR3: CASSSDRTNYGYTF
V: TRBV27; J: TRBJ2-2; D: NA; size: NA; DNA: TGTGCCAGCAGTTTAGCAGGGGACACCGGGGAGCTGTTTTTT; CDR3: CASSLAGDTGELFF
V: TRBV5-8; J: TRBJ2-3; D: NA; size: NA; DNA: TGTGCCAGCATCTTGACCCGGGGCACAGATACGCAGTATTTT; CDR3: CASILTRGTDTQYF
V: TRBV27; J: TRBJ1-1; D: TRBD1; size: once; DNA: TGTGCCAGCAGTTATGTCCCAGGGGGTGTCACTGAAGCTTTCTTT; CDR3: CASSYVPGGVTEAFF
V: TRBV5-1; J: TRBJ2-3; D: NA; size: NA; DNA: TGCGCCAGCAGCTTGGAGGACAGCCGCACAGATACGCAGTATTTT; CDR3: CASSLEDSRTDTQYF
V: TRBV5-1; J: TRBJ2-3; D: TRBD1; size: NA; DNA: TGCGCCAGCAGCATCTACAGGGGACACACGGGGGATACGCAGTATTTT; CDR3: CASSIYRGHTGDTQYF
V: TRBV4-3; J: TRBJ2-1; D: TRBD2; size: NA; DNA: TGCGCCAGCAGCCAAGTCCCGGGACTAGTTTACAATGAGCAGTTCTTC; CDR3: CASSQVPGLVYNEQFF
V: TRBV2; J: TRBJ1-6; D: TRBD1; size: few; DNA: TGTGCCAGCAGGTCCGCAGCGGGGGACAGGGGTTCACCCCTCCACTTT; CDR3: CASRSAAGDRGSPLHF
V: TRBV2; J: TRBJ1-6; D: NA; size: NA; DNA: TGTGTCACAGCGGGAGGGGCCTCCTATAATTCACCCCTCCACTTT; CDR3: CVTAGGASYNSPLHF
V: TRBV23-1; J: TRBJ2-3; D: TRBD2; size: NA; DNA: TGCGCCAGCAGTCAAGGACTAGCGGGGAAGGGTACGCAGTATTTT; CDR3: CASSQGLAGKGTQYF
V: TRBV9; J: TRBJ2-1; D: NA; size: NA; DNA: TGTGCCAGCAGCGTACCCGTGAAGGAGGGCCGTGGCTTCAATGAGCAGTTCTTC; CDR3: CASSVPVKEGRGFNEQFF
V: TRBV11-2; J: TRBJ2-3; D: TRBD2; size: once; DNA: TGTGCCAGCAGCTTTAAGGACCTACCGGGGGGTTGGGATACGCAGTATTTT; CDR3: CASSFKDLPGGWDTQYF
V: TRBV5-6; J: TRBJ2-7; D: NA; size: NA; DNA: TGTGCCAGCAGCTTGGGTCCCTCCGAGCAGTACTTC; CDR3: CASSLGPSEQYF
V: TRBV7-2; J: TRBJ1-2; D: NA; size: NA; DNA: TGTGCCAGCAGCTTCACCGGGACTAGCTATGGCTACACCTTC; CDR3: CASSFTGTSYGYTF
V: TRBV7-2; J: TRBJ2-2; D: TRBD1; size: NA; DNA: TGTGCCAGCAGCTATACAGGGGGCTTTAACACCGGGGAGCTGTTTTTT; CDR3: CASSYTGGFNTGELFF
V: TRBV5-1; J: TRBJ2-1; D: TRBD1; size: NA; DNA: TGCGCCAGCAGCAGCCCGGCCGGGACAGGGGCCATTAGCTCCTACAATGAGCAGTTCTTC; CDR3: CASSSPAGTGAISSYNEQFF
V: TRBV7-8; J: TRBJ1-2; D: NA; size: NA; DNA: TGTGCCAGCAGCTTATACCGGGACGGGAGCTATGGCTACACCTTC; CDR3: CASSLYRDGSYGYTF
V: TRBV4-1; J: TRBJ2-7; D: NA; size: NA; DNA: TGCGCCAGCAGCCAAGATGGGGACATCAGCTACGAGCAGTACTTC; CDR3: CASSQDGDISYEQYF
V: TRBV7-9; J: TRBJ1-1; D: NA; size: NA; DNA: TGTGCCAGCAGCTTAGTCCAGGGAGGGAACACTGAAGCTTTCTTT; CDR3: CASSLVQGGNTEAFF
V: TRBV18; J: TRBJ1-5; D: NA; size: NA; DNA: TGTGCCAGCTCACGTACGGGACAAAATAATCAGCCCCAGCATTTT; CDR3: CASSRTGQNNQPQHF
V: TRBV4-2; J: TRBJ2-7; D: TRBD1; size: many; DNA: TGTGCCAGCAGCCAAGATTCGGGGACAGGGGGTAGCGAGCAGTACTTC; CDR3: CASSQDSGTGGSEQYF
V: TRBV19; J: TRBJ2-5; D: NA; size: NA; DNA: TGTGCCAGTAGTATAGATCTCGAGACAGCTAAAGAGACCCAGTACTTC; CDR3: CASSIDLETAKETQYF
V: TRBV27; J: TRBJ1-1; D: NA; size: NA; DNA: TGTGCCAGCAGTTTAGCGGGGAGGACTGAAGCTTTCTTT; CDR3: CASSLAGRTEAFF
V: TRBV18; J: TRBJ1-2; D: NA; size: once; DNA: TGTGCCAGCTCACCACCCCTGGCCGGAGGAAACTATGGCTACACCTTC; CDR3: CASSPPLAGGNYGYTF
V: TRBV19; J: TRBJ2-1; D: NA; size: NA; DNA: TGTGCCAGTAGTATAGTTAGGACAGTCTATAATGAGCAGTTCTTC; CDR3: CASSIVRTVYNEQFF
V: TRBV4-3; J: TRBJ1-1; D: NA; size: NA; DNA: TGCGCCAGCAGCCAGACCAGGGGCACTGAAGCTTTCTTT; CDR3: CASSQTRGTEAFF
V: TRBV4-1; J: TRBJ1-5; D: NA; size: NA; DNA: TGCGCCAGCAGCCCTCACAGGGATAGCAATCAGCCCCAGCATTTT; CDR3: CASSPHRDSNQPQHF
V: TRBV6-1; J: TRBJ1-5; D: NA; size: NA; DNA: TGTGCCAGCAGTCTAGGTGGGACATTGTCTCAGCCCCAGCATTTT; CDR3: CASSLGGTLSQPQHF
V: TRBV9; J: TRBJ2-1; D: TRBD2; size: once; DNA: TGTGCCAGCAGCGTAGAAGGAGCGGGGGGGCCGATCGATGAGCAGTTCTTC; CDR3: CASSVEGAGGPIDEQFF
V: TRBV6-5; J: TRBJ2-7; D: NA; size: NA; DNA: TGTGCCAGCCAGGATGGACTCGACTACGAGCAGTACTTC; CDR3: CASQDGLDYEQYF
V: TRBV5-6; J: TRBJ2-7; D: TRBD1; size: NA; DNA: TGTGCCAGCAGCCCAGGGACAGGTATGAGCGAGCAGTACTTC; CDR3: CASSPGTGMSEQYF
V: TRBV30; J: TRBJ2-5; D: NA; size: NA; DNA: TGTGCCTGGAGTGTACGGTTCAAGCAAGAGACCCAGTACTTC; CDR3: CAWSVRFKQETQYF
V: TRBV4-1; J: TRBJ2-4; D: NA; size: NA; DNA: TGCGCCAGCAGCCAAGAAGGGGCCAATGAGGCCAAAAACATTCAGTACTTC; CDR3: CASSQEGANEAKNIQYF
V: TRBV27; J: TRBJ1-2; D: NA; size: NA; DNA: TGTGCCAGCAGTTCGTACCGGGACTTCTATGGCTACACCTTC; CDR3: CASSSYRDFYGYTF
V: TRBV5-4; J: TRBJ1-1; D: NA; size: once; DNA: TGTGCCAGCAGCTTCGCGGGGCTGGAGAACACTGAAGCTTTCTTT; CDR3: CASSFAGLENTEAFF
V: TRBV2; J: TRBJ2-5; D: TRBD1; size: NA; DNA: TGTGCCAGCAGCCAAGGGACAGAACAAGAGACCCAGTACTTC; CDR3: CASSQGTEQETQYF
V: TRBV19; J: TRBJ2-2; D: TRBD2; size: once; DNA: TGTGCCAGTAGTCTCCGGGCTAGCGGGGGCGATACCGGGGAGCTGTTTTTT; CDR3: CASSLRASGGDTGELFF
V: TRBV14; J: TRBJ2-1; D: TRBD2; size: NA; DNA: TGTGCCAGCAGCCTAAACCTAGCGGGGGGCAATGAGCAGTTCTTC; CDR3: CASSLNLAGGNEQFF
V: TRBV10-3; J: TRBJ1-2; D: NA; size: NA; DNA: TGTGCCATCAGTGAGTCGGCAGGGGTCTCTAACTATGGCTACACCTTC; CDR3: CAISESAGVSNYGYTF